The entry that follows covers one TCR beta chain sequence. As yet, its antigen is unknown. Unique molecular identifiers were incorporated into the prepared TCRbeta library. MiXCR, run by TCRdb on the PCR reads, gives a single entry per CDR3 protein. The sample has approximately 30,000 distinct CDR3 sequences; under 8% are singletons. This sample is drawn from a study of T-cell reconstitution after alpha-beta-depleted transplantation in children. The study, taken as a whole, reports: The high TCRbeta diversity at day 60 in some patients came from surviving recipient T cells and thymic progenitors. One year after transplant, T-cell counts and diversity came mostly from newly produced T cells. Alpha-beta T cells about two months after transplant reportedly derived from several hundred expanded graft clones.

This receptor was identified in a male patient younger than 18 who had a stem cell transplant for acute myeloid leukemia, so the T cells may come from the graft donor. Specimen: PBMCs, mostly from graft donor cells, collected 180 days after TCRalphabeta/CD19-depleted stem cell transplant.

The CDR3 DNA sequence: TGTGCCAGCAGCTCACCACCCCAAGGATACTACAATGAGCAGTTCTTC. It translates to CASSSPPQGYYNEQFF. J is TRBJ2-1 and V is TRBV7-6; D uncertain. From germline, CDR1 is SGHVS and CDR2 FNYEAQ. This CDR3 is 16 amino acids long. V was trimmed by 4 bases and J by 3 bases, leaving 16 bases between them.